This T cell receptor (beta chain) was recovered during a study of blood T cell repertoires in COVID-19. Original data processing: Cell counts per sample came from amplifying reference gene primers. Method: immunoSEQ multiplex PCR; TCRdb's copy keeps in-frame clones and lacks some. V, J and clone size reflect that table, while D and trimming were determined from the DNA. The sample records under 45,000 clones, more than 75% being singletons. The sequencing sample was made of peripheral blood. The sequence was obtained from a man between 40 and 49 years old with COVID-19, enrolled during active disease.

The CDR3 region has the DNA TGTGCCAGCAGTTTCCAGGGGCCCAGCAATCAGCCCCAGCATTTT. Protein product: CASSFQGPSNQPQHF. The chain links TRBV28 to TRBJ1-5; perhaps TRBD1 as D (6 bases). V lost 3 bases and J lost 1, with 10 bases in between. The CDR3 sequence is 15 residues long. Germline CDR1 reads MDHEN; CDR2 reads SYDVKM. Full variable domain (rest looked up from reference TRBV28 and TRBJ1-5): DVKVTQSSRYLVKRTGEKVFLECVQDMDHENMFWYRQDPGLGLRLIYFSYDVKMKEKGDIPEGYSVSREKKERFSLILESASTNQTSMYLCASSFQGPSNQPQHFGDGTRLSIL.